The T cell receptor (beta chain) under discussion was sequenced for a study of T cells after yellow fever vaccination. Overall study results and limits: The secondary response was weaker but peaked faster, day 5 versus 15.

TCRdb re-called the 5' RACE reads through MiXCR, storing one row per CDR3 protein. The sample holds about 150,000 distinct CDR3 sequences, about 6.2% seen once. CDR3 length equals 14 residues. V dropped 4 bases and J dropped 6; count of bases not matched to a gene: 6. The germline V gene has CDR1 DFQATT and CDR2 SNEGSKA (reference sequence). Concerning this clonotype: Its antigen remains unidentified.

The chain employs TRBV20-1 and TRBJ2-1, with 10 bases that match TRBD2. Specimen: CD4+ T cells sorted from PBMCs, collected 10 days after the yellow fever booster vaccination. The clonotype originates from a man aged 25-45 years who received the YFV17D yellow fever vaccine. In DNA form, the CDR3 reads TGCAGTGCTATTAGCGGGAGGAAGGCCAATGAGCAGTTCTTC. This translates into CSAISGRKANEQFF.